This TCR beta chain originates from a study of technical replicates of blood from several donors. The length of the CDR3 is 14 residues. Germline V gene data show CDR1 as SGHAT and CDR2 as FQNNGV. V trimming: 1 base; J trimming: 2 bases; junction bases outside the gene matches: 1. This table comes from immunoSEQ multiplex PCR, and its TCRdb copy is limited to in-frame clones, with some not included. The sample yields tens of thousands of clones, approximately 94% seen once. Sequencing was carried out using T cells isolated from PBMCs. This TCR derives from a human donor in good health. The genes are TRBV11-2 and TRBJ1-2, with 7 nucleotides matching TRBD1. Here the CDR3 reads CASSLATGNYGYTF. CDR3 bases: TGTGCCAGCAGCTTAGCGACAGGGAACTATGGCTACACCTTC.